This T cell receptor beta chain was observed in a study of regulatory T cells in long-lasting Graves disease. About the research overall: Graves' patients (newly diagnosed) had been on antithyroid drugs under 3 months.

HTBI primers from iRepertoire and Arm-PCR of CDR3 regions yielded the TCR beta libraries. TCRdb re-called the multiplex PCR reads through MiXCR, storing one row per CDR3 protein. In the table there are 680,000 or so distinct CDR3 sequences, approximately 15% of which are singletons. Germline V gene lookup returns CDR1 KGHDR and CDR2 SFDVKD. The CDR3 loop spans 20 amino acids. V lost 2 bases to trimming and J lost 2 bases; unmatched junction nucleotides: 14. Specified time point: newly diagnosed GD, antithyroid drugs for less than 3 months. Making the TCR library involved RNA that had been extracted from PBMCs. Diagnosing Graves' disease relied on the American Thyroid Association guidelines. The sample was also linked to a second study, of T cells in Graves' hyperthyroidism and ophthalmopathy.

The rearrangement joins TRBV24-1 to TRBJ2-6; 7 bases fit TRBD1. The origin of this receptor is a woman in her 30s with Graves disease. Sample: peripheral blood mononuclear cells (PBMCs), taken at new diagnosis, from a patient treated with antithyroid drugs. The CDR3 loop is CATSDSLDREAPPGANVLTF. CDR3 nucleotides: TGTGCCACCAGTGATTCGCTTGACAGGGAAGCCCCTCCTGGGGCCAACGTCCTGACTTTC.